One and the same sample provided the 15 T cell receptor beta chains below, sequenced in a study of T-cell reconstitution after alpha-beta-depleted transplantation in children. This sample's TCRbeta library carried unique molecular identifier barcodes. TCRdb reanalysed the PCR reads using MiXCR and keeps one entry per CDR3 protein. The sample shows 800,000 to 1,000,000 distinct CDR3 sequences, about 30% of them seen only once. The source was PBMCs, mostly from graft donor cells, collected 360 days after TCRalphabeta/CD19-depleted stem cell transplant. All receptors derive from a boy younger than two who had a stem cell transplant for SCID, so the T cells may come from the graft donor.

The genes are TRBV15 and TRBJ2-3, with 9 bases matching TRBD2. Germline V lookup: CDR1 LNHNV, CDR2 YYDKDF (reference sequence). The V and J ends lost 5 bases and 14 bases, in that order; junction bases with no gene match: 23. This CDR3 has 17 amino acids. The CDR3 DNA is TGTGCCACCAGCCCCGAAGACCTCCTAGCGGGGACATGGGGTGGGTATTTT. The encoded protein is CATSPEDLLAGTWGGYF.

The chain joins TRBV7-9 to TRBJ2-1, with D possibly TRBD2 on 7 matching bases. This CDR3 is 15 amino acids long. Per germline, CDR1 SEHNR and CDR2 FQNEAQ (reference sequence). Trimming stripped 1 base from V and 6 bases from J, with 13 bases between. The CDR3: CASSLVAGAVNEQFF. DNA for the CDR3: TGTGCCAGCAGCTTAGTGGCGGGGGCCGTCAATGAGCAGTTCTTC. Combining the CDR3 with reference TRBV7-9 and TRBJ2-1 gives the whole variable domain DTGVSQNPRHKITKRGQNVTFRCDPISEHNRLYWYRQTLGQGPEFLTYFQNEAQLEKSRLLSDRFSAERPKGSFSTLEIQRTEQGDSAMYLCASSLVAGAVNEQFFGPGTRLTVL.

This chain connects TRBV7-2 to TRBJ1-1; D call uncertain. The length of the CDR3 is 14 residues. Trimming shortened V by 2 bases and J by 3 bases, and 10 bases separated the two germline ends. Germline V gene data show CDR1 as SGHTA and CDR2 as FQGNSA. The CDR3 is CASSLSRGHTEAFF. CDR3 nucleotides: TGTGCCAGCAGCTTATCGAGAGGGCACACTGAAGCTTTCTTT.

The CDR3 coding sequence is TGTGCCAGCAGTCGAACTAGCGGGGGGACGTACGAGCAGTACTTC. Protein: CASSRTSGGTYEQYF. The rearrangement links TRBV3-1 to TRBJ2-7; 12 nucleotides match TRBD2. The CDR3 extends over 15 amino acids. Per the germline V gene, CDR1 is LGHDT and CDR2 is YNNKEL (reference sequence). V lost 6 bases and J lost 4; bases outside the gene matches: 7.

The rearrangement joins TRBV5-4 to TRBJ2-7; the D gene is possibly TRBD1 (6 bases). Trimming stripped 3 bases from V and 3 bases from J, with 16 bases between. CDR1 is SGHNT, CDR2 YYREEE, per germline (reference sequence). This CDR3 has 15 residues. This CDR3 reads CASSSSGVRIYEQYF. CDR3 DNA sequence: TGTGCCAGCAGCTCCTCAGGGGTAAGAATCTACGAGCAGTACTTC.

The chain employs TRBV20-1 and TRBJ2-1; 9 bases are shared with TRBD2. The CDR3 contains 15 residues. V shed 1 base and J 3 bases; nucleotides not matched to a gene: 4. Germline V gene lookup returns CDR1 DFQATT and CDR2 SNEGSKA (reference sequence). The CDR3 nucleotides read TGCAGTGCTAGAGGTAGCGGGGGAGGCTACAATGAGCAGTTCTTC. Residues: CSARGSGGGYNEQFF.

This chain joins TRBV5-4 and TRBJ2-7, with 9 bases lining up with TRBD1. The CDR3 has 15 amino acids. Trimming at V came to 4 bases and at J to 2 bases, leaving 7 bases not matched to a gene. CDR1 SGHNT and CDR2 YYREEE come from the germline V gene (reference sequence). The DNA of the CDR3 is TGTGCCAGCAGCACCGGGACAGGGACCCCCTACGAGCAGTACTTC. As protein: CASSTGTGTPYEQYF.

This clonotype occurred many times. The gene calls are TRBV5-5 and TRBJ2-1, with 9 bases identical to TRBD1. Losses at the gene ends were 6 bases for V and 8 bases for J; bases not matched to a gene: 12. There are 15 residues in the CDR3. Germline V gives CDR1 SGHKS, CDR2 YYEKEE (reference sequence). The CDR3 loop reads CASIQPGQGRDEQFF. The CDR3 region has the DNA TGTGCCAGCATCCAGCCGGGACAGGGTAGAGATGAGCAGTTCTTC. Full variable domain (remainder filled in from reference TRBV5-5 and TRBJ2-1): DAGVTQSPTHLIKTRGQQVTLRCSPISGHKSVSWYQQVLGQGPQFIFQYYEKEERGRGNFPDRFSARQFPNYSSELNVNALLLGDSALYLCASIQPGQGRDEQFFGPGTRLTVL.

The chain carries TRBV11-1 and TRBJ2-5, with unresolved D. Germline CDR1 reads SGHAT; CDR2 reads FQDESV (reference sequence). V was cut by 2 bases and J by 5 bases, with 12 bases left in between. The CDR3 is made up of 14 amino acids. In nucleotides, the CDR3 is TGTGCCAGCAGCTTACTGGGTAGCACGGAGACCCAGTACTTC. This encodes CASSLLGSTETQYF.

The chain is built from TRBV24-1 and TRBJ2-2; TRBD2 is a possible D gene (6 bases). The CDR3 totals 16 residues. The V and J ends lost 1 base and 3 bases respectively, with 11 bases between them. Germline V gene data show CDR1 as KGHDR and CDR2 as SFDVKD. DNA of the CDR3: TGTGCCACCAGTGATTTCCCCAGGGAGGACACCGGGGAGCTGTTTTTT. Protein: CATSDFPREDTGELFF.

The chain couples TRBV12-3 or TRBV12-4 to TRBJ1-5; no definite D call. The CDR3 covers 15 residues. V lost 2 bases and J lost 5, with 13 bases in between. The DNA for the CDR3 is TGTGCCAGCAGTTTAAGGCAGGCCCCTTATCAGCCCCAGCATTTT. This gives the protein CASSLRQAPYQPQHF.

There are a few counts of this clonotype. The V and J genes are TRBV3-1 and TRBJ1-3; TRBD1 agrees at 10 bases. This CDR3 region has 19 residues. From germline, CDR1 is LGHDT and CDR2 YNNKEL (reference sequence). With V trimmed by 4 bases and J by 0 bases, 12 bases remained unmatched. The CDR3 DNA sequence: TGTGCCAGCAGCCTCTACCTGGGGACAGGGGACTACTCTGGAAACACCATATATTTT. This codes for CASSLYLGTGDYSGNTIYF.

The chain recombines TRBV19 with TRBJ2-1; the D gene is possibly TRBD2 (5 bases). CDR1 LNHDA and CDR2 SQIVND come from the germline V gene (reference sequence). This CDR3 is 16 amino acids long. With 5 bases removed from V and 0 bases from J, the gap between germline ends came to 14 bases. The CDR3 sequence is CASSPGLFSSYNEQFF. CDR3 bases: TGTGCCAGTAGTCCTGGACTGTTTAGCTCCTACAATGAGCAGTTCTTC.

This sequence joins TRBV4-1 and TRBJ2-3; 8 nucleotides align to TRBD2. The CDR3 extends over 16 amino acids. Germline CDR1 is MGHRA and CDR2 is YSYEKL. V lost 3 bases to trimming and J lost 8 bases; unmatched junction nucleotides: 13. CDR3 sequence (DNA): TGCGCCAGCAGCCAGGCCGTCCGGGCGGGGGGAGGTACGCAGTATTTT. Protein sequence: CASSQAVRAGGGTQYF.

This chain uses TRBV7-9 with TRBJ2-1; D is perhaps TRBD1 or TRBD2 (6 bases each). With 6 bases removed from V and 5 bases from J, the gap between germline ends came to 11 bases. This CDR3 region has 13 residues. The germline V gene encodes CDR1 SEHNR and CDR2 FQNEAQ (reference sequence). The CDR3 here is CASRSGEDNEQFF. The CDR3 bases are TGTGCCAGCAGATCAGGGGAGGACAATGAGCAGTTCTTC. Combining the CDR3 with reference TRBV7-9 and TRBJ2-1 gives the whole variable domain DTGVSQNPRHKITKRGQNVTFRCDPISEHNRLYWYRQTLGQGPEFLTYFQNEAQLEKSRLLSDRFSAERPKGSFSTLEIQRTEQGDSAMYLCASRSGEDNEQFFGPGTRLTVL.